This T cell receptor (beta chain) was recorded in a study of spatial heterogeneity in lung cancer. Study-wide context: Detection consistently yielded more beta chains than alpha chains.

Time point defined: sample taken at primary tumor resection. The donors comprised roughly 71 untreated early-stage non-small cell lung cancer patients. Sequencing of whole RNA from tumor, nontumor lung or frozen PBMC involved no sorting. This clonotype occurred many times. Its antigen remains unknown. A distinct unique molecular identifier was carried by each TCR cDNA molecule. Via MiXCR, TCRdb re-called the 5' RACE reads, giving one row per CDR3 protein. Among 8,500 to 10,000 distinct CDR3 sequences listed, roughly 3% were seen once. Study outcomes and limitations: Higher tumor mutation counts went along with higher counts of expanded intratumoral alpha and beta TCRs.

This receptor was obtained from a male donor with early-stage non-small cell lung cancer. The sample was lung tumor tissue, taken at surgery.

The CDR3 nucleotides read TGTGCCAGCAGGGGTCGGACAGGGGACCGAGACGAGCAGTACTTC. Encoded protein: CASRGRTGDRDEQYF. The chain carries TRBV6-6 and TRBJ2-7; 9 bases align to TRBD1. The CDR3 length is 15 residues. Trimming cost V 6 bases and J 5 bases; bases outside gene matches: 11. Germline V lookup: CDR1 MNHNY, CDR2 SVGAGI (reference sequence).